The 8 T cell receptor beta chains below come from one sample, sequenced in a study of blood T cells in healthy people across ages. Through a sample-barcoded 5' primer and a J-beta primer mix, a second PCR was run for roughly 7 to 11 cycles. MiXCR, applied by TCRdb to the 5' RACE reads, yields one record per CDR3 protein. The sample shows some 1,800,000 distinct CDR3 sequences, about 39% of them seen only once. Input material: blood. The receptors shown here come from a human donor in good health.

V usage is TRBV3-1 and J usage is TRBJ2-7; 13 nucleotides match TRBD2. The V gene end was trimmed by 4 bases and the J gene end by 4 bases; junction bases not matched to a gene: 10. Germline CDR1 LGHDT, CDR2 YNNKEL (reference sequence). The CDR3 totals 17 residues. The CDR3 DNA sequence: TGTGCCAGCAGCCCGGGGACTAGCGGGGTGATTGGGTACGAGCAGTACTTC. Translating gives CASSPGTSGVIGYEQYF.

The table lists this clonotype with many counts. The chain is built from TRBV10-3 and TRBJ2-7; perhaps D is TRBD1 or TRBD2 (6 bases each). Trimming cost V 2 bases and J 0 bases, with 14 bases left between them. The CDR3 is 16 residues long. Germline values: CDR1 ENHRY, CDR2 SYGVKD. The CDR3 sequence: CAISEGGGQSSYEQYF. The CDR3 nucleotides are TGTGCCATCAGTGAGGGAGGGGGGCAGAGCTCCTACGAGCAGTACTTC.

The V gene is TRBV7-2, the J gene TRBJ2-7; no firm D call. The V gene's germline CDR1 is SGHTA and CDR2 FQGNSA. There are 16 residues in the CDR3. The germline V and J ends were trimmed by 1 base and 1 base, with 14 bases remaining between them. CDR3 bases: TGTGCCAGCAGCTTAGGACACGGAATTCCTTCCTACGAGCAGTACTTC. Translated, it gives CASSLGHGIPSYEQYF.

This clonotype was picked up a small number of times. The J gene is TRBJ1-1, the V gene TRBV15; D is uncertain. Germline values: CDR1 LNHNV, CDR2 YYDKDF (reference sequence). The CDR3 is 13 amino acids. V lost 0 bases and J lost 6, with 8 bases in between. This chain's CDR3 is CATSREGGAEAFF. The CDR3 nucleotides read TGTGCCACCAGCAGAGAGGGAGGTGCTGAAGCTTTCTTT.

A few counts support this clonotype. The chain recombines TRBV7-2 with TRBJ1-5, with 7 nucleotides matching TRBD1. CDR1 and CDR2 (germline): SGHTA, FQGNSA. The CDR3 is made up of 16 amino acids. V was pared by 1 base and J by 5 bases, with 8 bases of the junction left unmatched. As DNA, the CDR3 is TGTGCCAGCAGCTTAGTTCGGGGGCAGGGGGATCAGCCCCAGCATTTT. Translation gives CASSLVRGQGDQPQHF.

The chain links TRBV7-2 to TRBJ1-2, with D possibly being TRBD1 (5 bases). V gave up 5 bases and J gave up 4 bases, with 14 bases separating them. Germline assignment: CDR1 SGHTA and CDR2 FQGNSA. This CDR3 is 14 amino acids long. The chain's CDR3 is CASSQGVRGYGYTF. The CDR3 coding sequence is TGTGCCAGCAGCCAAGGGGTCCGGGGCTATGGCTACACCTTC.

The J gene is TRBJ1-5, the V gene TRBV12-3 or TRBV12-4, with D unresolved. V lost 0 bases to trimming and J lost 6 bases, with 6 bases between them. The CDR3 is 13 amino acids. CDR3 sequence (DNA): TGTGCCAGCAGTTTAGCTAATAGTCAGCCCCAGCATTTT. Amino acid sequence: CASSLANSQPQHF.

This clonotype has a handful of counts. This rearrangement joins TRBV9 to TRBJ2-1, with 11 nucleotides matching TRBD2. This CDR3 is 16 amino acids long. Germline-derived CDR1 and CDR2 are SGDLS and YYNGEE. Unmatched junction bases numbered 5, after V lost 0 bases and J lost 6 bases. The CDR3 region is CASSVDASGGFNEQFF. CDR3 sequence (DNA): TGTGCCAGCAGCGTAGATGCTAGCGGGGGGTTCAATGAGCAGTTCTTC. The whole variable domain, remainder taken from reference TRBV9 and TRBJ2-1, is DSGVTQTPKHLITATGQRVTLRCSPRSGDLSVYWYQQSLDQGLQFLIQYYNGEERAKGNILERFSAQQFPDLHSELNLSSLELGDSALYFCASSVDASGGFNEQFFGPGTRLTVL.